Shown below are 6 T cell receptor beta chains from a single sample sequenced in a study of T-cell reconstitution after alpha-beta-depleted transplantation in children. It was with unique molecular identifiers that the TCRbeta library was prepared. TCRdb processed the PCR reads anew with MiXCR; each CDR3 protein has one entry. This table has 500,000 to 600,000 distinct CDR3 sequences, 25% to 30% appearing once. The sequences come from PBMCs, collected before TCRalphabeta/CD19-depleted stem cell transplant. Source of these receptors: a boy in the first two years of life with Wiskott-Aldrich syndrome, due to receive a stem cell transplant.

The chain is built from TRBV20-1 and TRBJ2-5; D is ambiguous. CDR1 and CDR2 from the germline V gene are DFQATT and SNEGSKA (reference sequence). This CDR3 comprises 13 residues. Trimming took off 4 bases at V and 2 bases at J, with 11 bases between the two ends. In nucleotides, the CDR3 is TGCAGTGCTACAACGCCACCGCAAGAGACCCAGTACTTC. It yields the protein CSATTPPQETQYF.

This clonotype appeared a few times. The J gene is TRBJ2-1, the V gene TRBV10-3; D unresolved. V dropped 7 bases and J dropped 0 bases, with 7 bases sitting between them. The V gene's germline CDR1 is ENHRY and CDR2 SYGVKD. This CDR3 region has 13 residues. As DNA, the CDR3 is TGTGCCATCACAGCTAGCTCCTACAATGAGCAGTTCTTC. This sequence encodes CAITASSYNEQFF.

V usage is TRBV5-1 and J usage is TRBJ2-1; TRBD1 aligns across 7 bases. The CDR3 contains 15 residues. In germline, CDR1 is SGHRS, CDR2 YFSETQ. V dropped 4 bases and J dropped 0; count of bases not matched to a gene: 4. This CDR3 reads CASSEQGSSYNEQFF. CDR3 coding DNA: TGCGCCAGCAGCGAACAGGGGAGCTCCTACAATGAGCAGTTCTTC.

This clonotype was seen a handful of times. The chain is built from TRBV28 and TRBJ2-7, with 7 nucleotides matching TRBD1. Losses at the gene ends were 2 bases for V and 3 bases for J; bases not matched to a gene: 7. Germline lookup yields CDR1 MDHEN and CDR2 SYDVKM. The CDR3 runs to 15 residues. CDR3 sequence: CASSLGWSGGYEQYF. In DNA form, the CDR3 reads TGTGCCAGCAGTTTAGGTTGGTCAGGGGGCTACGAGCAGTACTTC.

The chain recombines TRBV7-3 with TRBJ2-3; weak D call: TRBD1 (5 bases). The V end was cut by 8 bases, the J end by 1 base, with 16 bases between. CDR3 length: 15 residues. Germline V gives CDR1 SGHTA, CDR2 FQGTGA. CDR3 sequence (DNA): TGTGCCAGCCAGCTTAGTAGGGGCCGCACAGATACGCAGTATTTT. It translates to CASQLSRGRTDTQYF.

The chain carries TRBV27 and TRBJ2-5; TRBD1 matches 7 bases. Germline V lookup: CDR1 MNHEY, CDR2 SMNVEV (reference sequence). V lost 5 bases, J lost 2 bases, and 14 bases stayed unmatched. The CDR3 length is 17 residues. CDR3 bases: TGTGCCAGCAGTCCGTTCCCGACAGGGAATGGGCAAGAGACCCAGTACTTC. It is translated as CASSPFPTGNGQETQYF.